This TCR beta chain was recorded in a study of OX40 agonist ivuxolimab in advanced cancers. Produced via immunoSEQ multiplex PCR; TCRdb's table is partial and in-frame only. The table includes about 20,000 clones, over 70% detected once. The germline gives CDR1 MGHRA, CDR2 YSYEKL. With 2 bases removed from V and 1 base from J, the gap between germline ends came to 8 bases. This CDR3 spans 14 amino acids. The clonotype originates from an adult with an advanced solid tumor such as melanoma, head and neck, liver or kidney cancer. Specimen: CD4+ or CD8+ T cells sorted from blood, collected in a trial of the OX40 agonist ivuxolimab. V is TRBV4-1 and J is TRBJ1-1, with a tentative D call TRBD1 (5 bases). This CDR3 is CASSQRGGNTEAFF. Written as DNA, the CDR3 is TGCGCCAGCAGCCAACGGGGGGGGAACACTGAAGCTTTCTTT.